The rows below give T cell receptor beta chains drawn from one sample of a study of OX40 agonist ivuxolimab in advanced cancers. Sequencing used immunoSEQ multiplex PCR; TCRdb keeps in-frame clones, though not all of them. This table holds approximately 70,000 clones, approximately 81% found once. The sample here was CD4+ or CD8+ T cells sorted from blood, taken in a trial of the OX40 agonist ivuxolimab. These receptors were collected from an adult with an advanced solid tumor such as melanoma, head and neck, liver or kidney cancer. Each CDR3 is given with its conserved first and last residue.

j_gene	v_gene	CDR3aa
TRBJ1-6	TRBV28	CASSPDKSYNSPLHF
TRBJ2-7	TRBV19	CASRQGREQYF
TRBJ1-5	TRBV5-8	CASRDDRLVYSNQPQHF
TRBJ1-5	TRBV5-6	CASSWGQGLDQPQHF
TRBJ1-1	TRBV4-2	CASSQSIRGVNTEAFF
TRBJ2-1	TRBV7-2	CASSLAANNEQFF
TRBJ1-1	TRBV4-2	CASSQVSSGEAFF
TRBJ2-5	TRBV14	CASSQRAAETQYF
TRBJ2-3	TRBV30	CAWSGTSGGGTDTQYF
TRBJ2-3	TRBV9	CASSFTGGATDTQYF
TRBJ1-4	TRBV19	CASSIGTGTNEKLFF
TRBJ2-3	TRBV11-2	CASSPGDRGRLSADTQYF
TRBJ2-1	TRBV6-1	CASSLAGGHEQFF
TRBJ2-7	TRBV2	CASSEMAGGPLEQYF
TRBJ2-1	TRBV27	CASSLGGGPYNEQFF
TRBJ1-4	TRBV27	CASRGQGALGSEKLFF
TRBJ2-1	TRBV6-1	CASRTANNEQFF
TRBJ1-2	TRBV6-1	CASSEGGSLRQLYGYTF
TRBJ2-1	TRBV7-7	CASSLWASGGLNEQFF
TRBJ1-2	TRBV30	CAWSIQQGGYTF
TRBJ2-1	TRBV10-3	CAISESQRDNEQFF
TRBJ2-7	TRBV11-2	CASSLKDYEQYF
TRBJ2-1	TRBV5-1	CASSLHRGREQFF
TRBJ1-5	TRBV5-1	CASSLVAGTQPQHF
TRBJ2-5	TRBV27	CASSSWTELVLGQETQYF
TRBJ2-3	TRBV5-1	CASSTSGGTDTQYF
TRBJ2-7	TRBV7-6	CASTRAAGGSYEQYF
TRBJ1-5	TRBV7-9	CASSFSGTGWNQPQHF
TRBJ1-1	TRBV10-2	CASSEGGNTEAFF
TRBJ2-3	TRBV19	CASSLAGAQADTQYF
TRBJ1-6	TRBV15	CATSRDTTNSPLHF